This T cell receptor (beta chain) was obtained from a study of graft-versus-host responses after intestinal transplantation. In the study overall: Every one of the recipients received anti-thymocyte globulin induction and afterwards took tacrolimus and steroids for about 3 years. Study conclusions and caveats: Allografts of patients with graft-donor T cell macrochimerism showed high graft-versus-host to host-versus-graft clone ratios.

Once graft tissue had been processed, intraepithelial and lamina propria lymphocytes were released. Generated by immunoSEQ multiplex PCR, the TCRdb table keeps only in-frame clones and is missing some. Of 13,000 to 15,000 clones in the sample, just under 70% are singletons; the top ten hold more than 20%. The CDR3 consists of 13 residues. Germline V gene lookup returns CDR1 SGHRS and CDR2 YFSETQ. Trimming took 0 bases from V and 5 from J, leaving 8 bases between them. In the case of this clone: What it recognizes is unknown.

The source material was ileum tissue, sampled around 700 days after intestinal transplantation. This chain uses TRBV5-1 with TRBJ1-2, with D uncertain. This TCR was recovered from a human patient who received an intestinal transplant, so some T cells may come from the graft donor. CDR3 residues: CASSLVLQYGYTF. The CDR3 DNA is TGCGCCAGCAGCTTGGTACTACAGTATGGCTACACCTTC.